Reported below is one T cell receptor (beta chain). The data stem from a study of blood T cell repertoires in COVID-19. CDR3 length: 15 residues. CDR1 and CDR2 from the germline V gene are KGHSH and LQKENI. Trimming cost V 2 bases and J 1 base; bases outside gene matches: 1. In terms of age and location, participants ranged from roughly 18 to 95 years and lived in 24 US areas. Participant-reported clinical history was the basis for cohort assignment. In the original workflow: Estimated nucleated cell counts came from reference gene primer amplification. The assay was immunoSEQ multiplex PCR, and TCRdb's table has in-frame clones only and misses some. V and J calls and clone size come straight from that table; D and trimming were deduced from the DNA. The sample holds approximately 280,000 clones, around 90% seen once.

V gene TRBV18 combines with J gene TRBJ1-3, with TRBD1 identical over 8 bases. The source material was PBMCs or T cells enriched from blood (not recorded which). The TCR comes from a woman aged 18-29 years with acute COVID-19. CDR3 sequence (DNA): TGTGCCAGCTCACCAAGGACAGGGTCTGGAAACACCATATATTTT. This encodes CASSPRTGSGNTIYF. The whole variable domain, remainder taken from reference TRBV18 and TRBJ1-3, is NAGVMQNPRHLVRRRGQEARLRCSPMKGHSHVYWYRQLPEEGLKFMVYLQKENIIDESGMPKERFSAEFPKEGPSILRIQQVVRGDSAAYFCASSPRTGSGNTIYFGEGSWLTVV.